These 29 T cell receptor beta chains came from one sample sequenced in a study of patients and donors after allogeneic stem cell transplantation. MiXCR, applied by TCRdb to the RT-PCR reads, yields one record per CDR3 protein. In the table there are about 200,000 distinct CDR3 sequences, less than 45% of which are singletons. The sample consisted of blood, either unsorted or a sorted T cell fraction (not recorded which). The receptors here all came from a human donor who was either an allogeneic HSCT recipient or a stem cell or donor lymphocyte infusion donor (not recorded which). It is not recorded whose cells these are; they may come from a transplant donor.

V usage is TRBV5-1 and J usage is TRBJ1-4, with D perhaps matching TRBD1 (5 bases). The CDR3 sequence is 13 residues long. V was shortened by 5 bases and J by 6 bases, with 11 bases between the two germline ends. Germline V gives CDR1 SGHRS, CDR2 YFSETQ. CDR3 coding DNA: TGCGCCAGCAGATCAAGGGGTGATGAAAAACTGTTTTTT. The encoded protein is CASRSRGDEKLFF. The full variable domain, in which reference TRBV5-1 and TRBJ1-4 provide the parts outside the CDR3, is KAGVTQTPRYLIKTRGQQVTLSCSPISGHRSVSWYQQTPGQGLQFLFEYFSETQRNKGNFPGRFSGRQFSNSRSEMNVSTLELGDSALYLCASRSRGDEKLFFGSGTQLSVL.

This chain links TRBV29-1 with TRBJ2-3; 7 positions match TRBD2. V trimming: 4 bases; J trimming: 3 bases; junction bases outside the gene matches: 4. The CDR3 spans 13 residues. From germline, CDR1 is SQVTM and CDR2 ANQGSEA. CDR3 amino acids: CSVVGGVTDTQYF. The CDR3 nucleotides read TGCAGCGTTGTGGGAGGGGTGACAGATACGCAGTATTTT.

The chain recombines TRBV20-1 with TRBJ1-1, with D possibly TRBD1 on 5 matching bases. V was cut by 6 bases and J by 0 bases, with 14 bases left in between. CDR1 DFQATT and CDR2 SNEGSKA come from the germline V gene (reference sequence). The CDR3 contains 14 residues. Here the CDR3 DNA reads TGCAGTGCCCCCGCAGGGAAGGTGAACACTGAAGCTTTCTTT. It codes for CSAPAGKVNTEAFF.

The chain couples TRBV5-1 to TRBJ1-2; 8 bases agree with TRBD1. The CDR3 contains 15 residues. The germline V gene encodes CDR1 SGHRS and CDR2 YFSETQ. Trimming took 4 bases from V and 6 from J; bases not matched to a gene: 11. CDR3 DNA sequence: TGCGCCAGCAGCCCATTCGACAGGGGAACTAATGGCTACACCTTC. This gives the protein CASSPFDRGTNGYTF.

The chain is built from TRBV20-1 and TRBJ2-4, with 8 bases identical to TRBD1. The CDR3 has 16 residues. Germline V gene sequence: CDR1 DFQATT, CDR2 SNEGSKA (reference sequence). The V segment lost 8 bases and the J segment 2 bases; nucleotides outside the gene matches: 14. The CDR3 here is CSPTSQDRVTKNIQYF. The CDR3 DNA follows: TGCAGTCCCACGTCCCAGGACAGGGTAACCAAAAACATTCAGTACTTC.

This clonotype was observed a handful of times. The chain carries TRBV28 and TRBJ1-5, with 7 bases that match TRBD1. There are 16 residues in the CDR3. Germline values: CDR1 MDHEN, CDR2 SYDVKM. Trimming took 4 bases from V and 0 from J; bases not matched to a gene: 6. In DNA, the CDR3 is TGTGCCAGCAGTTCGGGACAGCAGTATAGCAATCAGCCCCAGCATTTT. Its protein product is CASSSGQQYSNQPQHF.

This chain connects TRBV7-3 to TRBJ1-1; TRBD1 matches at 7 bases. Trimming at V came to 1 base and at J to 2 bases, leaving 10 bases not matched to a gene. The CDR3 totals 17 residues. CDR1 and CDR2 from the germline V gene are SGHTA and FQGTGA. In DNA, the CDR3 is TGTGCCAGCAGCTTAAGAGGGGGCGCGAGAATTAACACTGAAGCTTTCTTT. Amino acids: CASSLRGGARINTEAFF.

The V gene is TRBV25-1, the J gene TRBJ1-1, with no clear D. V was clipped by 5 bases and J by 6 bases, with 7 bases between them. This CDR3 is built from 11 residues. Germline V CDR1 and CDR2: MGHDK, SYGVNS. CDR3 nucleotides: TGTGCCAGCAGTTGGGCCGCTGAAGCTTTCTTT. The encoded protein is CASSWAAEAFF.

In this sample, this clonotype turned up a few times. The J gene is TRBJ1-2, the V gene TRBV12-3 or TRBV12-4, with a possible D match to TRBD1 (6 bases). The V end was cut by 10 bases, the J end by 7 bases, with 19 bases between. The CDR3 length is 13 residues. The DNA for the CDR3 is TGTGCCACCCCACGAGGGGGGGCTTTTGGCTACACCTTC. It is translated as CATPRGGAFGYTF.

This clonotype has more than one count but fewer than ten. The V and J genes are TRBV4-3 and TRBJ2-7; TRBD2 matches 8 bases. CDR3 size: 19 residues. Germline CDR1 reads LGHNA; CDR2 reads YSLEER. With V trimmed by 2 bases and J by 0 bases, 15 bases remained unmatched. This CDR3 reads CASSQTISSGLVSSYEQYF. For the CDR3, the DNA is TGCGCCAGCAGCCAAACCATCTCATCGGGACTAGTGAGCTCCTACGAGCAGTACTTC.

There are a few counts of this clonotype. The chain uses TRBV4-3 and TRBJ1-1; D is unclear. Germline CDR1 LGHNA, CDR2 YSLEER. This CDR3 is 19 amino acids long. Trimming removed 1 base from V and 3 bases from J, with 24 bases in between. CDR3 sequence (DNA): TGCGCCAGCAGCCAAGTCGGATGGCTTACGCAGGATGGCGACACTGAAGCTTTCTTT. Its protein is CASSQVGWLTQDGDTEAFF.

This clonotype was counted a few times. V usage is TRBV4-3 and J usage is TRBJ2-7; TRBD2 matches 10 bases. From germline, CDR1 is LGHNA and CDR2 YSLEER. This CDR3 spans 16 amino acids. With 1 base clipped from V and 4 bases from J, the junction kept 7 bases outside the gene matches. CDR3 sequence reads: CASSQGSTSGTYEQYF. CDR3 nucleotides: TGCGCCAGCAGCCAAGGAAGTACTAGCGGGACTTACGAGCAGTACTTC.

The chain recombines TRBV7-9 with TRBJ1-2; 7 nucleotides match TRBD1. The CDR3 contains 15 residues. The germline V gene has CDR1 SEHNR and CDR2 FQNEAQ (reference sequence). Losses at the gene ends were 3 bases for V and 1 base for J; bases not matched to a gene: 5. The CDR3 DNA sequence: TGTGCCAGCAGCTTCGGACAGGCGCTTAACTATGGCTACACCTTC. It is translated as CASSFGQALNYGYTF.

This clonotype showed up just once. This chain's CDR3 is CASSPGTGPEKLFF. CDR3 nucleotide sequence: TGTGCCAGCAGTCCCGGGACAGGTCCTGAAAAACTGTTTTTT. The chain couples TRBV6-5 to TRBJ1-4; 8 bases are shared with TRBD1. The V segment lost 5 bases and the J segment 7 bases; nucleotides outside the gene matches: 6. Germline V CDR1 and CDR2: MNHEY, SVGAGI. The length of the CDR3 is 14 residues.

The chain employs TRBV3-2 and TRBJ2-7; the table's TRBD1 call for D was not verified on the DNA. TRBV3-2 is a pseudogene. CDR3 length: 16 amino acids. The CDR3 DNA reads TGTGCCAGCAGCCAAGATGATTACAGGGGGAACTACGAGCAGTACTTC. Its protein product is CASSQDDYRGNYEQYF.

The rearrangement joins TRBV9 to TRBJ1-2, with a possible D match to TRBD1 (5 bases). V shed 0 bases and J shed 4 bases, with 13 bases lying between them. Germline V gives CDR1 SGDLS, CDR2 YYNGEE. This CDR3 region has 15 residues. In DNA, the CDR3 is TGTGCCAGCAGCGTAGTACAGGAACCACCCTATGGCTACACCTTC. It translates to CASSVVQEPPYGYTF. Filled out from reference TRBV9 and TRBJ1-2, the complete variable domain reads DSGVTQTPKHLITATGQRVTLRCSPRSGDLSVYWYQQSLDQGLQFLIQYYNGEERAKGNILERFSAQQFPDLHSELNLSSLELGDSALYFCASSVVQEPPYGYTFGSGTRLTVV.

The chain's CDR3 is CASSTRRAGEQYF. The CDR3 DNA reads as TGTGCCAGCAGTACCCGACGGGCCGGGGAGCAGTACTTC. The chain has TRBV6-5 and TRBJ2-7; no clear D gene. V shed 5 bases and J shed 7 bases, with 15 bases lying between them. The CDR3 spans 13 residues. Germline values: CDR1 MNHEY, CDR2 SVGAGI.

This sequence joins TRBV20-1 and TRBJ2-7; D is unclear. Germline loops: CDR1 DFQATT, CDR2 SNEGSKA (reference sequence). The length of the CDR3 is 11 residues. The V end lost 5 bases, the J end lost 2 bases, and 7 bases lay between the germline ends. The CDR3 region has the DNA TGCAGTGCTGTCGACCCCTACGAGCAGTACTTC. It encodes CSAVDPYEQYF.

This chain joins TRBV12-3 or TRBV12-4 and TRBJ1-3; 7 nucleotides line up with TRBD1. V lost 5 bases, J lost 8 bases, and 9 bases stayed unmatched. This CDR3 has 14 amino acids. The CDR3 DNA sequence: TGTGCCAGCAGTCCCGGACAGGCGATAGACACCATATATTTT. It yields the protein CASSPGQAIDTIYF.

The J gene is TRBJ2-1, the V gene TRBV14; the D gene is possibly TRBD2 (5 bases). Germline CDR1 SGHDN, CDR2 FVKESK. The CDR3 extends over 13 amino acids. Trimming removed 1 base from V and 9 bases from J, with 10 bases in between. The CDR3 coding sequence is TGTGCCAGCAGCCAAGGGGCCGGGGTTGAGCAGTTCTTC. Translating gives CASSQGAGVEQFF.

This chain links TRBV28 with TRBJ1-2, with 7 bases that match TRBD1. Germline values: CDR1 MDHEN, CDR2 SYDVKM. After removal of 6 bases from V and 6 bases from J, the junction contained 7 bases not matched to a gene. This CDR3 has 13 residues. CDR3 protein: CASRRQGYNGYTF. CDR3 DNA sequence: TGTGCCAGCAGAAGACAGGGCTATAATGGCTACACCTTC.

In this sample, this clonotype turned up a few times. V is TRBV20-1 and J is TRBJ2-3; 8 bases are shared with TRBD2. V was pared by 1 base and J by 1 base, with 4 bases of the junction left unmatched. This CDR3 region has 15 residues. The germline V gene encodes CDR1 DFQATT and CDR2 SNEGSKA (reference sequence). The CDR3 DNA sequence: TGCAGTGCTAGAGTTGGAGCGGGAGGCACAGATACGCAGTATTTT. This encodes CSARVGAGGTDTQYF.

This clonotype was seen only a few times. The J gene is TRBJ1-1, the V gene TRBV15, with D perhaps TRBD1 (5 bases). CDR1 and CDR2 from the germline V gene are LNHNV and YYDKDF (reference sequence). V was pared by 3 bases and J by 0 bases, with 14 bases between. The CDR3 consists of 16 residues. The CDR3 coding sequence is TGTGCCACCAGCAGGGACCCCCAGGGAATGAACACTGAAGCTTTCTTT. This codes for CATSRDPQGMNTEAFF. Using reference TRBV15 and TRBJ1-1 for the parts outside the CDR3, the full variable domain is DAMVIQNPRYQVTQFGKPVTLSCSQTLNHNVMYWYQQKSSQAPKLLFHYYDKDFNNEADTPDNFQSRRPNTSFCFLDIRSPGLGDTAMYLCATSRDPQGMNTEAFFGQGTRLTVV.

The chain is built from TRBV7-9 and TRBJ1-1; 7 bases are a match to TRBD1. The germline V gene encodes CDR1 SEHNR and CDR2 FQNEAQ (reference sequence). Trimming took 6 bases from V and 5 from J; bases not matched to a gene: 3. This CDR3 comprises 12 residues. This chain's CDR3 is CASSTQGTEAFF. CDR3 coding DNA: TGTGCCAGCAGTACACAGGGGACTGAAGCTTTCTTT.

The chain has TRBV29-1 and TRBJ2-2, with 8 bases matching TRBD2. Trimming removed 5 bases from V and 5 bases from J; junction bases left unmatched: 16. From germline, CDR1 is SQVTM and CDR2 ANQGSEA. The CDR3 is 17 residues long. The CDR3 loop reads CSVSDDGTSEGTGELFF. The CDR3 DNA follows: TGCAGCGTTTCAGACGACGGGACTAGTGAGGGGACCGGGGAGCTGTTTTTT.

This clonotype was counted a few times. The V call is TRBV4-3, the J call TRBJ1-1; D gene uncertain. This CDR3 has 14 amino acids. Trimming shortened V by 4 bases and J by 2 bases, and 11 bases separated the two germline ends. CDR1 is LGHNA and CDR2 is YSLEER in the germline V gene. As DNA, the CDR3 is TGCGCCAGCAGCCCCCAAATGGGAAACACTGAAGCTTTCTTT. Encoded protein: CASSPQMGNTEAFF.

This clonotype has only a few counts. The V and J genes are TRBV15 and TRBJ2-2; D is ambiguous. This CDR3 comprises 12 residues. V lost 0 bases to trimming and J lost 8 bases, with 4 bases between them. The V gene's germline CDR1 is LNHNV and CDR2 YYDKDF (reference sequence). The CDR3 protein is CATSRDRGELFF. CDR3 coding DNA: TGTGCCACCAGCAGAGATAGGGGGGAGCTGTTTTTT.

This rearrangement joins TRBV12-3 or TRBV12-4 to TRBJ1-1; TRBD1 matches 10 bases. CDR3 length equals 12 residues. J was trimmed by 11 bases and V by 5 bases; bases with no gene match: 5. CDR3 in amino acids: CASSSGTGAAFF. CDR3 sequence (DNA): TGTGCCAGCAGTAGCGGGACAGGGGCCGCTTTCTTT.

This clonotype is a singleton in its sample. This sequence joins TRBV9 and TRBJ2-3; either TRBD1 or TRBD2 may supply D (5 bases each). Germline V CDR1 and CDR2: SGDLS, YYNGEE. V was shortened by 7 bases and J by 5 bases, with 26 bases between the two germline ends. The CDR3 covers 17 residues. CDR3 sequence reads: CASSKSGAPYGQDTQYF. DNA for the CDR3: TGTGCCAGCTCCAAGTCCGGGGCACCGTATGGACAAGATACGCAGTATTTT.